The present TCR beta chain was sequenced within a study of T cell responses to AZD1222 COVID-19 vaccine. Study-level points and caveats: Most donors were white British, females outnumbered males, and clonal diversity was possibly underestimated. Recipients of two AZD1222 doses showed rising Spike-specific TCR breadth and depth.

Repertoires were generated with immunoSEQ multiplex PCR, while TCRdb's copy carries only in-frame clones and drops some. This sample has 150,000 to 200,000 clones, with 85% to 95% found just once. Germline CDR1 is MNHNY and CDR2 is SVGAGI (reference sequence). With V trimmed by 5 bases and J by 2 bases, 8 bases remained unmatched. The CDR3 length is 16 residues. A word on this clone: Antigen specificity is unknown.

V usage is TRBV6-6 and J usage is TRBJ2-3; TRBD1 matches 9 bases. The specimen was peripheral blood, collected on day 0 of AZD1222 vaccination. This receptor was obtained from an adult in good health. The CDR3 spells CASSRDGDRVTDTQYF. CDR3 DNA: TGTGCCAGCAGTCGAGATGGGGACAGGGTCACAGATACGCAGTATTTT.